The TCR beta chain described here comes from a study of T cell responses to AZD1222 COVID-19 vaccine (dated by TCRdb to the early 2020s). A note on the overall study: AZD1222 recipients with second doses at about 4 weeks or about 12 weeks were pooled, because spike-specific TCR depth and breadth did not differ between schedules. Trial participants were enrolled into age subgroups of 18-55, 56-69 and 70-plus years, which contained about 150, 28 and 57 TCR-sequenced participants, respectively. A total of around 240 trial participants underwent TCR sequencing, of whom 207 received two doses of AZD1222 and about 26 received two doses of the MenACWY control vaccine. What the study reported, not specific to this receptor: Conclusions about previously exposed vaccinees are limited because only a handful of AZD1222 recipients were SARS-CoV-2 seropositive at baseline. After two AZD1222 doses, both the breadth and the depth of spike-specific TCRs were significantly higher than at day 0 and than in MenACWY recipients. Because no samples from the day 14 peak response were available, repertoires could be characterized only after the peak T cell response. In the small 56-69-year group, the increase in depth fell short of significance, most likely because of low power. Participants were mostly white British, with more females than males. The authors suggested clonal diversity may have been underestimated. Vaccine-associated CD4 TCRs spanned the whole spike protein, with dominant responses in regions 160-218 and 743-854. Reportedly, close to half of the unique spike-specific TCRs recognized epitopes lying outside the regions that are mutated in the B.1.351 and B.1.1.7 variants.

From cysteine to phenylalanine, the CDR3 is 11 amino acids long. Only the CDR3 region is kept as DNA, spanning 33 bases read in frame from base 1. With respect to this clone: Its antigen target is currently unknown. No much larger clone exists at a distance of one base, and base qualities are not known.

The CDR3 regions of human TCRbeta chains were subjected to immunosequencing. As for the authors' bioinformatics: TCRs in the repertoires were matched against a reference library of SARS-CoV-2-specific TCRs that had been generated with the MIRA antigen-specificity platform. Breadth was defined as the fraction of unique TCRs that were SARS-CoV-2-associated. Depth was defined as the fraction of total T cells that were SARS-CoV-2-associated. Each spike-specific TCR was assigned to its reactive spike region and to a CD4 or CD8 class using the MIRA data. Log10-transformed breadth and depth values were compared by one-way ANOVA with Sidak's multiple comparisons tests. TCRdb holds this immuneACCESS table with in-frame rearrangements only. Some clones are missing; in checked studies, unresolved V genes explain under half, and the rest has no known cause. The V and J calls and the clone size are those of that table, but D and trimming were determined from the DNA. The sample profile shows 100,000 or so clones; 70% to 90% of them were found once. Approximately 5% of the sample is taken by the ten largest.

The sample's time point label, decoded: baseline before first vaccination. Vaccinee samples came from UK trials COV001 and COV002, including a single-blind randomized controlled phase 2/3 trial of AZD1222 (ChAdOx1 nCoV-19) in healthy adults. For TCRbeta chain sequencing, PBMC samples were collected from trial participants at day 0 and at day 28 after the second dose. This clonotype was obtained from an adult in good health. In this chain, TRBV21-1 is recombined with TRBJ1-2; TRBD1 reflects the table's D call only, with no check against the DNA. TRBV21-1 is termed a pseudogene. The specimen was peripheral blood, collected on day 0 of AZD1222 vaccination. For the CDR3, the sequence is CARLTDHGYTF. DNA sequence: TGTGCCAGACTTACAGACCATGGCTACACCTTC.